One sample yielded the 20 T cell receptor beta chains listed below, sequenced in a study of cytomegalovirus exposure and HLA in healthy donors. Primers: 60 Vbeta forward and 13 Jbeta reverse. Clones were read by immunoSEQ multiplex PCR, and TCRdb kept only the in-frame ones, dropping some. The sample records 150,000 to 200,000 clones, around 81% being singletons. The sequenced sample consisted of PBMCs. These receptor sequences come from a woman in her twenties or thirties in good health and CMV-seronegative.

The chain joins TRBV5-1 to TRBJ2-3, with D perhaps TRBD2 (5 bases). This CDR3 comprises 16 residues. CDR1 is SGHRS, CDR2 YFSETQ, per germline. Trimming stripped 4 bases from V and 0 bases from J, with 15 bases between. This chain's CDR3 is CASSPGLHTSTDTQYF. The CDR3 DNA is TGCGCCAGCAGCCCCGGACTGCACACTAGCACAGATACGCAGTATTTT.

The chain employs TRBV7-9 and TRBJ1-1; no clear D. Germline-derived CDR1 and CDR2 are SEHNR and FQNEAQ (reference sequence). The CDR3 sequence is 14 residues long. V lost 1 base and J 6 bases, leaving 12 bases between the germline ends. The DNA of the CDR3 is TGTGCCAGCAGCTTAGGACAAGATGTGGCTGAAGCTTTCTTT. Encoded protein: CASSLGQDVAEAFF.

This chain connects TRBV7-7 to TRBJ2-2, with D possibly being TRBD1 (6 bases). CDR3 length: 13 amino acids. Trimming removed 5 bases at V and 7 bases at J, with 11 bases between. Germline V CDR1 and CDR2: SSHAT, FNYEAQ (reference sequence). CDR3 nucleotides: TGTGCCAGCAGCCCAGGGGTCGGCGGGGAGCTGTTTTTT. Translating it yields CASSPGVGGELFF. Combining the CDR3 with reference TRBV7-7 and TRBJ2-2 gives the whole variable domain GAGVSQSPRYKVTKRGQDVTLRCDPISSHATLYWYQQALGQGPEFLTYFNYEAQPDKSGLPSDRFSAERPEGSISTLTIQRTEQRDSAMYRCASSPGVGGELFFGEGSRLTVL.

Only one count was recorded for this clone. The chain uses TRBV6-6 and TRBJ2-3, with 9 bases aligning to TRBD1. The V and J ends lost 3 bases and 5 bases, in that order; junction bases with no gene match: 9. The germline V gene has CDR1 MNHNY and CDR2 SVGAGI (reference sequence). The CDR3 is made up of 16 amino acids. The CDR3 sequence: CASSYGGTGTRDTQYF. DNA of the CDR3: TGTGCCAGCAGTTATGGGGGGACAGGGACCAGAGATACGCAGTATTTT.

To note about this clone: Mismatch with germline at one junction end may stem from a read error. The same CDR3 can be traced to other DNA sequences in this sample. The rearrangement joins TRBV7-6 to TRBJ2-3; D perhaps matches TRBD1 (6 bases). There are 18 residues in the CDR3. Germline V gives CDR1 SGHVS, CDR2 FNYEAQ. CDR3 in DNA: TGCGCCAGCAGCTTAAAACCGGGACAACCAACAAAGGAAGATACGCAGTATTTT. Protein product: CASSLKPGQPTKEDTQYF.

The chain links TRBV29-1 to TRBJ2-2, with unresolved D. Trimming left V 1 base short and J 5 bases short, with 17 bases between. This CDR3 is 16 amino acids long. The germline V gene encodes CDR1 SQVTM and CDR2 ANQGSEA. CDR3 sequence: CSVEAGREWYTGELFF. DNA for the CDR3: TGCAGCGTTGAAGCGGGTAGAGAATGGTATACCGGGGAGCTGTTTTTT.

V and J are TRBV11-2 and TRBJ2-2, with 7 bases matching TRBD1. The CDR3 contains 17 residues. V shed 2 bases and J 0 bases; nucleotides not matched to a gene: 6. Germline CDR1 is SGHAT and CDR2 is FQNNGV. This CDR3 is CASSLTTGAPNTGELFF. The CDR3 region has the DNA TGTGCCAGCAGCTTAACTACAGGGGCACCGAACACCGGGGAGCTGTTTTTT.

This chain's CDR3 is CSVVWNRGAVAKNIQYF. CDR3 in DNA: TGCAGCGTTGTTTGGAACAGGGGCGCTGTGGCCAAAAACATTCAGTACTTC. This chain uses TRBV29-1 with TRBJ2-4; 7 bases are shared with TRBD1. Germline values: CDR1 SQVTM, CDR2 ANQGSEA. V gave up 4 bases and J gave up 1 base; unmatched junction bases: 13. There are 17 residues in the CDR3.

The rearrangement uses TRBV5-6 and TRBJ2-7; 9 bases match TRBD1. CDR1 and CDR2 from the germline V gene are SGHDT and YYEEEE. V gave up 0 bases and J gave up 1 base; unmatched junction bases: 2. CDR3 size: 15 residues. CDR3 amino acids: CASSLGDRGSYEQYF. CDR3 coding DNA: TGTGCCAGCAGCTTGGGAGACAGGGGGTCCTACGAGCAGTACTTC.

This clone has a handful of counts. The chain carries TRBV4-3 and TRBJ1-3; D ambiguous. CDR3 size: 16 residues. Germline values: CDR1 LGHNA, CDR2 YSLEER. Trimming shortened V by 0 bases and J by 0 bases, and 9 bases separated the two germline ends. CDR3 sequence: CASSQDPPGSGNTIYF. As DNA, the CDR3 is TGCGCCAGCAGCCAAGATCCCCCAGGCTCTGGAAACACCATATATTTT.

The rearrangement uses TRBV4-1 and TRBJ2-1; 9 bases agree with TRBD1. Germline CDR1 is MGHRA and CDR2 is YSYEKL. The CDR3 loop spans 16 amino acids. Trimming cost V 0 bases and J 6 bases; bases outside gene matches: 6. CDR3 protein: CASSQERDRVVNEQFF. CDR3 DNA: TGCGCCAGCAGCCAAGAACGGGACAGGGTGGTCAATGAGCAGTTCTTC.

The chain employs TRBV27 and TRBJ2-1; no clear D. V was pared by 6 bases and J by 0 bases, with 12 bases between. CDR3 size: 15 residues. CDR1 MNHEY and CDR2 SMNVEV come from the germline V gene (reference sequence). DNA for the CDR3: TGTGCCAGCAGCCGAGACCACAGCTCCTACAATGAGCAGTTCTTC. Residues: CASSRDHSSYNEQFF.

V gene TRBV2 combines with J gene TRBJ2-2, with D unresolved. V lost 5 bases, J lost 6 bases, and 13 bases lay in between. CDR3 length: 14 amino acids. Germline values: CDR1 SNHLY, CDR2 FYNNEI. CDR3 DNA sequence: TGTGCCAGCAGTAAGTCCCAGGCACCCGGGGAGCTGTTTTTT. Its protein product is CASSKSQAPGELFF.

The CDR3: CASSKGLAGGTGELFF. The CDR3 DNA follows: TGTGCCAGCAGCAAGGGACTAGCCGGAGGCACCGGGGAGCTGTTTTTT. J is TRBJ2-2 and V is TRBV7-9, with 9 bases that match TRBD2. The V gene end was trimmed by 5 bases and the J gene end by 4 bases; junction bases not matched to a gene: 8. Germline V gene sequence: CDR1 SEHNR, CDR2 FQNEAQ (reference sequence). The CDR3 has 16 residues.

The chain recombines TRBV18 with TRBJ1-3, with a weak D call TRBD1 (5 bases). V was clipped by 2 bases and J by 4 bases, with 6 bases between them. CDR3 length: 13 residues. Germline V lookup: CDR1 KGHSH, CDR2 LQKENI. The CDR3 reads CASSPDRGNTIYF. The CDR3 nucleotides are TGTGCCAGCTCACCAGACAGAGGAAACACCATATATTTT.

V gene TRBV9 combines with J gene TRBJ1-2, with 8 positions matching TRBD1. V lost 3 bases and J lost 5; bases outside the gene matches: 9. The CDR3 extends over 15 amino acids. CDR1 is SGDLS and CDR2 is YYNGEE in the germline V gene. The CDR3 protein is CASSADGQGGYGYTF. The CDR3 DNA follows: TGTGCCAGCAGCGCCGATGGACAGGGCGGTTATGGCTACACCTTC.

The CDR3 here is CASSWRAPSTDTQYF. CDR3 nucleotide sequence: TGTGCCAGCAGTTGGAGGGCCCCTAGCACAGATACGCAGTATTTT. This rearrangement joins TRBV27 to TRBJ2-3, with D perhaps TRBD2 (6 bases). The CDR3 contains 15 residues. V lost 4 bases and J 0 bases, leaving 11 bases between the germline ends. Germline V gene lookup returns CDR1 MNHEY and CDR2 SMNVEV (reference sequence).

The chain is built from TRBV27 and TRBJ2-1; D may be TRBD2 (5 bases). The CDR3 runs 14 residues. The V gene's germline CDR1 is MNHEY and CDR2 SMNVEV (reference sequence). V was cut by 3 bases and J by 3 bases, with 9 bases left in between. CDR3 loop: CASSFRGYYNEQFF. The CDR3 region has the DNA TGTGCCAGCAGTTTCCGCGGGTACTACAATGAGCAGTTCTTC.

V and J are TRBV9 and TRBJ2-2; 9 bases are a match to TRBD2. There are 20 residues in the CDR3. V shed 0 bases, J shed 0 bases, and the junction held 12 bases outside the gene matches. Per the germline V gene, CDR1 is SGDLS and CDR2 is YYNGEE. CDR3 in DNA: TGTGCCAGCAGCGTAGGGACTAGGGTAGCGGGAGAGACGAACACCGGGGAGCTGTTTTTT. Translating it yields CASSVGTRVAGETNTGELFF.

This clone has more than one count but fewer than ten. Here the CDR3 DNA reads TGTGCCTGGAGTACCCAGGCCGACTATGGCTACACCTTC. It encodes CAWSTQADYGYTF. The chain links TRBV30 to TRBJ1-2; no reliable D call. The CDR3 length is 13 residues. Germline-derived CDR1 and CDR2 are GTSNPN and SVGIG (reference sequence). V lost 2 bases, J lost 3 bases, and 10 bases lay in between.